One sample yielded the 24 T cell receptor beta chains listed below, sequenced in a study of T cell responses to AZD1222 COVID-19 vaccine. Sequencing was performed with immunoSEQ multiplex PCR; in TCRdb, only in-frame clones are kept and a portion is missing. The table lists some 190,000 clones, about 89% of them singletons. The input for sequencing was peripheral blood, taken 28 days after the second AZD1222 dose. The source of these receptors is an adult who received the AZD1222 COVID-19 vaccine.

A single count supports this clone. This chain links TRBV24-1 with TRBJ1-5; no firm D call. CDR1 and CDR2 from the germline V gene are KGHDR and SFDVKD. The CDR3 sequence is 12 residues long. V shed 3 bases and J shed 8 bases, with 7 bases lying between them. This CDR3 is CATSDHVKPQHF. The CDR3 nucleotides are TGTGCCACCAGTGATCATGTTAAGCCCCAGCATTTT.

This sequence joins TRBV7-3 and TRBJ1-6; 9 bases map to TRBD1. The V gene's germline CDR1 is SGHTA and CDR2 FQGTGA. The trim removed 1 base at V and 7 bases at J, leaving 11 bases unmatched. CDR3 size: 18 residues. The CDR3 nucleotides read TGTGCCAGCAGCTTAAGAGGGACAGGGAACTTATTGAATTCACCCCTCCACTTT. Translated, it gives CASSLRGTGNLLNSPLHF.

V and J are TRBV5-1 and TRBJ2-5; 13 nucleotides align to TRBD2. The length of the CDR3 is 17 residues. Trimming cost V 0 bases and J 5 bases; bases outside gene matches: 7. CDR1 and CDR2 from the germline V gene are SGHRS and YFSETQ. CDR3 residues: CASSLGTSGGPDETQYF. The DNA of the CDR3 is TGCGCCAGCAGCTTGGGGACTAGCGGGGGCCCTGACGAGACCCAGTACTTC.

The chain combines TRBV30 with TRBJ1-2; D uncertain. This CDR3 is 11 amino acids long. From germline, CDR1 is GTSNPN and CDR2 SVGIG (reference sequence). The V end lost 0 bases, the J end lost 6 bases, and 5 bases lay between the germline ends. CDR3 sequence: CAWSVLNGYTF. The CDR3 nucleotides are TGTGCCTGGAGTGTACTTAATGGCTACACCTTC.

This sequence joins TRBV5-4 and TRBJ2-2; 12 bases agree with TRBD2. Germline CDR1 is SGHNT and CDR2 is YYREEE (reference sequence). The CDR3 contains 16 residues. V trimming: 4 bases; J trimming: 6 bases; junction bases outside the gene matches: 7. CDR3 in amino acids: CASSAGLAGKSGELFF. In nucleotides, the CDR3 is TGTGCCAGCAGCGCCGGACTAGCGGGGAAGTCCGGGGAGCTGTTTTTT.

V usage is TRBV30 and J usage is TRBJ2-3; D ambiguous. V lost 0 bases, J lost 2 bases, and 9 bases lay in between. CDR3 size: 14 residues. Germline lookup yields CDR1 GTSNPN and CDR2 SVGIG (reference sequence). The CDR3 DNA reads as TGTGCCTGGAGTGTACGGCACCACACAGATACGCAGTATTTT. Translated: CAWSVRHHTDTQYF.

The chain couples TRBV25-1 to TRBJ1-2; a possible D gene is TRBD1 (5 bases). V lost 2 bases and J 0 bases, leaving 13 bases between the germline ends. CDR3 length: 16 residues. Looked up from germline, CDR1 is MGHDK and CDR2 is SYGVNS. The CDR3 region has the DNA TGTGCCAGCAGTGAAGCCGGGACCGCAGCTAACTATGGCTACACCTTC. The encoded protein is CASSEAGTAANYGYTF.

This clone showed up just once. The V and J genes are TRBV13 and TRBJ2-3, with no clear D. This CDR3 contains 11 residues. Germline V gene sequence: CDR1 PRHDT, CDR2 FYEKMQ (reference sequence). V was cut by 3 bases and J by 5 bases, with 3 bases left in between. CDR3 sequence (DNA): TGTGCCAGCAGCTTTGGAGATACGCAGTATTTT. Its protein is CASSFGDTQYF.

J is TRBJ1-4 and V is TRBV6-5; a possible D gene is TRBD1 (5 bases). V lost 6 bases and J 0 bases, leaving 8 bases between the germline ends. Germline V gene sequence: CDR1 MNHEY, CDR2 SVGAGI. The length of the CDR3 is 14 residues. In nucleotides, the CDR3 is TGTGCCAGCAGCCGGGGCTCAACTAATGAAAAACTGTTTTTT. Translated: CASSRGSTNEKLFF.

The genes are TRBV2 and TRBJ1-1, with TRBD1 as a possible D gene (5 bases). The germline CDR1 and CDR2 sequences are SNHLY and FYNNEI. The CDR3 is 14 amino acids. The V gene lost 2 bases and the J gene lost 1 base, with 8 bases spanning the gap. This CDR3 is CASSETGPNTEAFF. In DNA, the CDR3 is TGTGCCAGCAGTGAAACAGGACCGAACACTGAAGCTTTCTTT.

The rearrangement uses TRBV18 and TRBJ1-1; TRBD1 aligns across 7 bases. The trim removed 3 bases at V and 0 bases at J, leaving 7 bases unmatched. Germline V gives CDR1 KGHSH, CDR2 LQKENI. The CDR3 length is 16 residues. As DNA, the CDR3 is TGTGCCAGCTCACCGTATCGACAGGGAATGAACACTGAAGCTTTCTTT. Its protein product is CASSPYRQGMNTEAFF.

The genes are TRBV2 and TRBJ2-7; 12 bases align to TRBD2. The length of the CDR3 is 14 residues. Trimming cost V 6 bases and J 3 bases; bases outside gene matches: 3. The germline V gene encodes CDR1 SNHLY and CDR2 FYNNEI. The CDR3 bases are TGTGCCAGCAGCAAGACTAGCGGGAGCTACGAGCAGTACTTC. Translation: CASSKTSGSYEQYF.

The gene calls are TRBV12-3 or TRBV12-4 and TRBJ1-3, with no clear D. Trimming cost V 2 bases and J 4 bases, with 3 bases left between them. The CDR3 is made up of 12 amino acids. CDR3 sequence: CASSLMGNTIYF. The CDR3 coding sequence is TGTGCCAGCAGTTTAATGGGAAACACCATATATTTT.

V and J are TRBV2 and TRBJ1-1; D possibly corresponds to TRBD1 (5 bases). V gave up 2 bases and J gave up 5 bases, with 9 bases separating them. Germline CDR1 is SNHLY and CDR2 is FYNNEI. The CDR3 extends over 13 amino acids. The CDR3 DNA sequence: TGTGCCAGCAGTGAACAGAGGGGAACTGAAGCTTTCTTT. This sequence encodes CASSEQRGTEAFF.

This chain connects TRBV5-1 to TRBJ2-5, with 11 bases aligning to TRBD2. Germline values: CDR1 SGHRS, CDR2 YFSETQ. The CDR3 covers 15 residues. Trimming cost V 3 bases and J 5 bases; bases outside gene matches: 6. CDR3 residues: CASSSTSGIRETQYF. The CDR3 DNA sequence: TGCGCCAGCAGCTCGACTAGCGGGATAAGGGAGACCCAGTACTTC.

This chain connects TRBV2 to TRBJ2-2; D gene ambiguous. With 3 bases removed from V and 5 bases from J, the gap between germline ends came to 13 bases. The CDR3 spans 15 residues. Germline V gene lookup returns CDR1 SNHLY and CDR2 FYNNEI. The chain's CDR3 is CASSDGPSGTGELFF. The DNA of the CDR3 is TGTGCCAGCAGTGACGGGCCTTCTGGGACCGGGGAGCTGTTTTTT.

The genes are TRBV10-3 and TRBJ2-1; D remains ambiguous. V lost 7 bases and J 8 bases, leaving 9 bases between the germline ends. The CDR3 runs 11 residues. In germline, CDR1 is ENHRY, CDR2 SYGVKD. Here the CDR3 reads CAIKREDEQFF. The DNA of the CDR3 is TGTGCCATCAAACGAGAGGATGAGCAGTTCTTC.

The V call is TRBV19, the J call TRBJ2-1, with unresolved D. V was shortened by 4 bases and J by 11 bases, with 12 bases between the two germline ends. The germline CDR1 and CDR2 sequences are LNHDA and SQIVND (reference sequence). CDR3 length: 12 residues. Written as DNA, the CDR3 is TGTGCCAGTAGTACCATCCCTGGACAGCAGTTCTTC. Its protein is CASSTIPGQQFF.

Concerning this clone itself: A junction boundary mismatches the germline segment, possibly from a read error. V is TRBV5-4 and J is TRBJ2-7; D gene unclear. CDR3 size: 13 residues. The germline gives CDR1 SGHNT, CDR2 YYREEE (reference sequence). The CDR3 loop is CASSLSVSSEQYF. CDR3 nucleotide sequence: TGTGCCAGCAGCTTGAGCGTTTCCTCCGAGCAGTACTTC.

This chain joins TRBV3-1 (or the pseudogene TRBV3-2) and TRBJ1-1; D is uncertain. The V end was cut by 5 bases, the J end by 2 bases, with 12 bases between. The CDR3 runs 14 residues. Germline CDR1 reads LGHDT; CDR2 reads YNNKEL (reference sequence). CDR3 region: CASSLDGPNTEAFF. The CDR3 bases are TGTGCCAGCAGCTTGGACGGACCTAACACTGAAGCTTTCTTT.

The chain links TRBV7-2 to TRBJ1-4; 7 positions agree with TRBD1. The CDR3 has 12 amino acids. V lost 8 bases to trimming and J lost 7 bases; unmatched junction nucleotides: 4. Germline V gene lookup returns CDR1 SGHTA and CDR2 FQGNSA. The CDR3 region is CASGTASEKLFF. The CDR3 nucleotides are TGTGCCAGCGGGACAGCCAGTGAAAAACTGTTTTTT.

J is TRBJ1-5 and V is TRBV15; TRBD1 might be the D (5 bases). CDR3 size: 17 residues. Deletions cut 3 bases from V and 4 bases from J, with 19 bases between. The germline gives CDR1 LNHNV, CDR2 YYDKDF (reference sequence). Here the CDR3 reads CATSSALTDRKNQPQHF. The CDR3 DNA is TGTGCCACCAGCAGCGCCCTGACCGACAGAAAGAATCAGCCCCAGCATTTT.

The chain has TRBV18 and TRBJ2-2; a possible D gene is TRBD1 (6 bases). V was pared by 8 bases and J by 0 bases, with 19 bases between. This CDR3 region has 17 residues. CDR1 and CDR2 from the germline V gene are KGHSH and LQKENI. The DNA for the CDR3 is TGTGCCAGCATTTCCCGGGACACAATGACGAACACCGGGGAGCTGTTTTTT. Its protein is CASISRDTMTNTGELFF.

This clone was observed a handful of times. The V call is TRBV10-1, the J call TRBJ1-5; D uncertain. Germline CDR1 WNHNN, CDR2 SYGVQD (reference sequence). The CDR3 runs to 12 residues. V lost 3 bases and J 10 bases, leaving 10 bases between the germline ends. This chain's CDR3 is CASSDGRNPQHF. CDR3 nucleotide sequence: TGCGCCAGCAGTGACGGTAGAAATCCCCAGCATTTT.